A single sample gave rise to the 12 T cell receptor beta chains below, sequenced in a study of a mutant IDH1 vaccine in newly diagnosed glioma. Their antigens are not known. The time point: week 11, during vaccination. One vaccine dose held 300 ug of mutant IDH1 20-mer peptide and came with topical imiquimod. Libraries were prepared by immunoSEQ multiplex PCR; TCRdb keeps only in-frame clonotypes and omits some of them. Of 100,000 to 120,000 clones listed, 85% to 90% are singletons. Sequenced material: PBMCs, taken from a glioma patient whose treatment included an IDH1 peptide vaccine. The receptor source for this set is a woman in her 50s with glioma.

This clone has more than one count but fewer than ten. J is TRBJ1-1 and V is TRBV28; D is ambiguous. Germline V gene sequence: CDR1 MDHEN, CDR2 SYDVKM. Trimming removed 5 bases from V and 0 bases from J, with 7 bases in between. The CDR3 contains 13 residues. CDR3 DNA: TGTGCCAGCAGTCATTTCATGAACACTGAAGCTTTCTTT. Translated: CASSHFMNTEAFF.

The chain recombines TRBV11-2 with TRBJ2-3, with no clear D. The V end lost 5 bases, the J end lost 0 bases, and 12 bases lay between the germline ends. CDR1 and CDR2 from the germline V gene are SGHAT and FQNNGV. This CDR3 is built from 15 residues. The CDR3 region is CASSQGPISTDTQYF. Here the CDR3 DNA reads TGTGCCAGCAGCCAAGGACCGATCAGCACAGATACGCAGTATTTT.

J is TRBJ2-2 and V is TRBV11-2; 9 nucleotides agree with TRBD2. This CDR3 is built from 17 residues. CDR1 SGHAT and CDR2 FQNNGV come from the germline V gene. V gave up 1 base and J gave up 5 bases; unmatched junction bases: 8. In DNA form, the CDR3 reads TGTGCCAGCAGCTTAGCTTTTTCTAGCGGGATAACCGGGGAGCTGTTTTTT. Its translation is CASSLAFSSGITGELFF.

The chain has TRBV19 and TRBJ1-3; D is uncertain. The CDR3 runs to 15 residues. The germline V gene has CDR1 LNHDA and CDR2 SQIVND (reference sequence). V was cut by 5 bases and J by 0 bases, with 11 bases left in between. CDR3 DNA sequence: TGTGCCAGTAGTCTTGGAGCAAACTCTGGAAACACCATATATTTT. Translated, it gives CASSLGANSGNTIYF.

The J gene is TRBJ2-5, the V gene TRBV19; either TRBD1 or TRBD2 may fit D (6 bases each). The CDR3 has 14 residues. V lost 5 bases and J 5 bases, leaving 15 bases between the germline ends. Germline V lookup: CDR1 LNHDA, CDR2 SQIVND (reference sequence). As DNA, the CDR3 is TGTGCCAGTAGTGTGGCTGGGGGGCGGGAGACCCAGTACTTC. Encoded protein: CASSVAGGRETQYF.

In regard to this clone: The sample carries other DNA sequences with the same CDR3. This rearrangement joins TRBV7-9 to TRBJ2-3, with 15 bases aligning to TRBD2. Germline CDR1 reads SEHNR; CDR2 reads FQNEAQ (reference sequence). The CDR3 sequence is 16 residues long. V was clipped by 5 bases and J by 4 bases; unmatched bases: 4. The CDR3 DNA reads TGTGCCAGCAGCCCGGGACTAGCGGGAGGAGCAGATACGCAGTATTTT. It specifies CASSPGLAGGADTQYF. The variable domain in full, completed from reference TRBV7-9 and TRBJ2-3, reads DTGVSQNPRHKITKRGQNVTFRCDPISEHNRLYWYRQTLGQGPEFLTYFQNEAQLEKSRLLSDRFSAERPKGSFSTLEIQRTEQGDSAMYLCASSPGLAGGADTQYFGPGTRLTVL.

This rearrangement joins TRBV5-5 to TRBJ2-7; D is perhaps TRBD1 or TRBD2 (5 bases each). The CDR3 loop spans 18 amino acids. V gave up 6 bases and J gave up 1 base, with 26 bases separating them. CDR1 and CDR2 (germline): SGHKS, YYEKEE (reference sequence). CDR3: CASTQDRGVRTYSYEQYF. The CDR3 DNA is TGTGCCAGCACCCAGGATAGGGGAGTTCGGACTTATTCCTACGAGCAGTACTTC.

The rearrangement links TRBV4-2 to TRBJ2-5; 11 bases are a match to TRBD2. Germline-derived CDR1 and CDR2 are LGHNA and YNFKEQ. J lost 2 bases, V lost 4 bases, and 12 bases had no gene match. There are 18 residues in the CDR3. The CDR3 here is CASSPGTSGVPRQETQYF. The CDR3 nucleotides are TGTGCCAGCAGCCCCGGGACTAGCGGAGTGCCGAGACAAGAGACCCAGTACTTC.

The CDR3 region is CASSGGSTSGRGDTQYF. In nucleotides, the CDR3 is TGTGCCAGCAGCGGCGGCTCGACTAGCGGGAGGGGGGATACGCAGTATTTT. The chain uses TRBV7-9 and TRBJ2-3; 14 bases match TRBD2. Germline CDR1 and CDR2: SEHNR and FQNEAQ (reference sequence). Trimming took 5 bases from V and 6 from J; bases not matched to a gene: 10. The CDR3 consists of 17 residues.

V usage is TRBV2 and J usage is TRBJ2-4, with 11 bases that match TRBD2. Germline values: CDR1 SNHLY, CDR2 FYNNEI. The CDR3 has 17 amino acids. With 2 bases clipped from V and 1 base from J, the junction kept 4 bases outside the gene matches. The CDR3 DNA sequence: TGTGCCAGCAGTGAATGGGGACTAGCGGCCGCCAAAAACATTCAGTACTTC. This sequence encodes CASSEWGLAAAKNIQYF.

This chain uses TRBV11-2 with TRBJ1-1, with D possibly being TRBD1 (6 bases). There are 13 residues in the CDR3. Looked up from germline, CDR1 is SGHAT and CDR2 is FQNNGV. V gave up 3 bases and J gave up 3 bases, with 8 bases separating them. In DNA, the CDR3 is TGTGCCAGCAGCTTCAACAGGGACACTGAAGCTTTCTTT. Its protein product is CASSFNRDTEAFF.

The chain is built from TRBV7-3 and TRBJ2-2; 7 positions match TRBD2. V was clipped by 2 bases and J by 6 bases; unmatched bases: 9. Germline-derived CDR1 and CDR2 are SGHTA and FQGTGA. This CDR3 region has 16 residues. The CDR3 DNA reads TGTGCCAGCAGCTTAGGTGGCGGGAGTTCGGCCGGGGAGCTGTTTTTT. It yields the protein CASSLGGGSSAGELFF. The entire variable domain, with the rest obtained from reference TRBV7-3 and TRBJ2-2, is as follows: GAGVSQTPSNKVTEKGKYVELRCDPISGHTALYWYRQSLGQGPEFLIYFQGTGAADDSGLPNDRFFAVRPEGSVSTLKIQRTERGDSAVYLCASSLGGGSSAGELFFGEGSRLTVL.